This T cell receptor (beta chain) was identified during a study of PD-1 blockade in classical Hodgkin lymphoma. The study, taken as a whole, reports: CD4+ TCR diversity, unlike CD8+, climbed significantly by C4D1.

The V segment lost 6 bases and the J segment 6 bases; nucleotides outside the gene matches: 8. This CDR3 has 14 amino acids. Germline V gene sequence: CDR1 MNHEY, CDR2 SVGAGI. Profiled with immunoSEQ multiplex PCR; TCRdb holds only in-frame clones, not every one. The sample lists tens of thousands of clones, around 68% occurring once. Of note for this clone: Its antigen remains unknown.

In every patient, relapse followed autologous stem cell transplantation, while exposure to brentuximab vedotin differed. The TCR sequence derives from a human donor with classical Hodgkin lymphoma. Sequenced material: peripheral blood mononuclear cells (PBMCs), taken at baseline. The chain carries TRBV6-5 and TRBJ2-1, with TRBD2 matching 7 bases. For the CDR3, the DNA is TGTGCCAGCAGGGGGAGGGGTTGGGCCAATGAGCAGTTCTTC. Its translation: CASRGRGWANEQFF.